The 18 T cell receptor beta chains listed next were all sequenced from one sample in a study of T-cell memory formation after mild COVID-19. TCRdb processed the 5' RACE reads anew with MiXCR; each CDR3 protein has one entry. Of around 200,000 distinct CDR3 sequences listed, over 7.5% are singletons. The sequencing input was PBMCs or a T cell subset sorted from them (not recorded which). These receptors were collected from a man aged 18 to 30 who had mild COVID-19 (a few samples of this study predate the infection). Cell type and time point are not known.

The rearrangement links TRBV7-6 to TRBJ2-2; D is unclear. V was cut by 6 bases and J by 0 bases, with 11 bases left in between. The CDR3 has 15 amino acids. Germline CDR1 and CDR2: SGHVS and FNYEAQ. CDR3 in amino acids: CASRLIQANTGELFF. CDR3 DNA sequence: TGTGCCAGCAGGCTAATCCAGGCGAACACCGGGGAGCTGTTTTTT.

The V and J genes are TRBV7-2 and TRBJ2-5; perhaps TRBD2 as D (6 bases). V was shortened by 7 bases and J by 5 bases, with 14 bases between the two germline ends. This CDR3 has 13 residues. Germline CDR1 and CDR2: SGHTA and FQGNSA. CDR3 amino acids: CASTRRGPETQYF. For the CDR3, the DNA is TGTGCCAGCACCCGGCGGGGTCCCGAGACCCAGTACTTC.

The chain recombines TRBV5-6 with TRBJ1-1; D remains unclear. The ends were cut back, 4 bases at V and 0 bases at J, with 7 bases in the middle. This CDR3 spans 13 amino acids. Germline CDR1 and CDR2: SGHDT and YYEEEE. The CDR3 coding sequence is TGTGCCAGCAGCGGTTCTTTGAACACTGAAGCTTTCTTT. Translated, it gives CASSGSLNTEAFF.

As DNA, the CDR3 is TGTGCCAGCAGCAGCAGTCCTTACGAGCAGTACGTC. It translates to CASSSSPYEQYV. The rearrangement links TRBV28 to TRBJ2-7; the D is unclear. Germline-derived CDR1 and CDR2 are MDHEN and SYDVKM. CDR3 length: 12 residues. V was shortened by 6 bases and J by 4 bases, with 10 bases between the two germline ends.

The chain joins TRBV11-2 to TRBJ2-7; 8 bases agree with TRBD1. CDR1 and CDR2 from the germline V gene are SGHAT and FQNNGV. The ends lost 6 bases at V and 2 bases at J; junction bases unmatched: 6. The CDR3 extends over 14 amino acids. CDR3 sequence (DNA): TGTGCCAGCAGGGAGTCAGGGGGCCCCTACGAGCAGTACTTC. Translation gives CASRESGGPYEQYF.

The chain couples TRBV10-3 to TRBJ1-1; D is perhaps TRBD1 (6 bases). The CDR3 runs 16 residues. Germline loops: CDR1 ENHRY, CDR2 SYGVKD. Trimming shortened V by 2 bases and J by 5 bases, and 18 bases separated the two germline ends. The CDR3 sequence is CAISENQQGPSTEAFF. The CDR3 region has the DNA TGTGCCATCAGTGAGAATCAACAGGGCCCTTCAACTGAAGCTTTCTTT.

This clonotype occurred a few times. The gene calls are TRBV9 and TRBJ2-1, with 7 bases that match TRBD2. This CDR3 spans 16 amino acids. V lost 4 bases, J lost 0 bases, and 7 bases stayed unmatched. From germline, CDR1 is SGDLS and CDR2 YYNGEE. For the CDR3, the DNA is TGTGCCAGCAGCTTCCTAGGGGAGGGCTCCTACAATGAGCAGTTCTTC. Amino acid sequence: CASSFLGEGSYNEQFF.

This clonotype has only a few counts. The V and J genes are TRBV30 and TRBJ2-7, with 7 bases fitting TRBD1. The germline V gene encodes CDR1 GTSNPN and CDR2 SVGIG (reference sequence). CDR3 length equals 14 residues. The junction had 12 bases not matched to a gene; V was cut back by 4 bases and J by 6 bases. CDR3: CAWTPGTATFEQYF. The DNA for the CDR3 is TGTGCCTGGACCCCCGGGACAGCTACTTTCGAGCAGTACTTC. Together with reference TRBV30 and TRBJ2-7, the CDR3 gives the full variable domain: SQTIHQWPATLVQPVGSPLSLECTVEGTSNPNLYWYRQAAGRGLQLLFYSVGIGQISSEVPQNLSASRPQDRQFILSSKKLLLSDSGFYLCAWTPGTATFEQYFGPGTRLTVT.

Ten or more counts support this clonotype. The V gene is TRBV18, the J gene TRBJ2-7; tentatively, D is TRBD1 or TRBD2 (5 bases each). The germline V and J ends were trimmed by 4 bases and 3 bases, with 10 bases remaining between them. CDR3 size: 13 residues. Looked up from germline, CDR1 is KGHSH and CDR2 is LQKENI. The CDR3 nucleotides read TGTGCCAGCTCACTGGGACCAAACTACGAGCAGTACGTC. This translates into CASSLGPNYEQYV.

Only a few counts were recorded for this clonotype. The genes are TRBV5-1 and TRBJ2-7; 8 bases are a match to TRBD1. Trimming removed 4 bases from V and 2 bases from J; junction bases left unmatched: 8. Per the germline V gene, CDR1 is SGHRS and CDR2 is YFSETQ. This CDR3 is 15 amino acids long. The CDR3, as DNA: TGCGCCAGCAGCCAAACAGGGGGTAAGACCTACGAGCAGTACTTC. It is translated as CASSQTGGKTYEQYF.

The genes are TRBV20-1 and TRBJ1-5, with 9 bases lining up with TRBD1. Unmatched junction bases numbered 5, after V lost 5 bases and J lost 0 bases. Germline CDR1 reads DFQATT; CDR2 reads SNEGSKA (reference sequence). The CDR3 runs to 15 residues. The CDR3 DNA reads TGCAGTGCTGCGCGGGACAGGGATAGCAATCAGCCCCAGCATTTT. Amino acids: CSAARDRDSNQPQHF.

The gene calls are TRBV20-1 and TRBJ2-3; unclear D gene. Germline values: CDR1 DFQATT, CDR2 SNEGSKA (reference sequence). Trimming took off 0 bases at V and 1 base at J, with 11 bases between the two ends. The length of the CDR3 is 15 residues. The CDR3 nucleotides are TGCAGTGCTAGAGATCGTCCTCGGGGCACAGATACGCAGTATTTT. The encoded protein is CSARDRPRGTDTQYF.

This rearrangement joins TRBV5-1 to TRBJ2-3, with D possibly TRBD1 on 6 matching bases. V lost 9 bases and J lost 2, with 19 bases in between. CDR1 and CDR2 (germline): SGHRS, YFSETQ. This CDR3 has 15 amino acids. The CDR3 protein is CATNIDTGNTDTQYF. CDR3 coding DNA: TGCGCCACCAATATCGACACAGGGAACACAGATACGCAGTATTTT.

This clonotype has ten or more counts. This chain links TRBV29-1 with TRBJ2-7, with unresolved D. Trimming took 7 bases from V and 6 from J, leaving 19 bases between them. Per germline, CDR1 SQVTM and CDR2 ANQGSEA. The CDR3 has 13 residues. CDR3 DNA: TGCAGCGCTGGGCGACAAGAGTCAACCGAGCAGTACTTC. Translated, it gives CSAGRQESTEQYF.

The chain carries TRBV5-1 and TRBJ1-1; 9 nucleotides align to TRBD1. Germline CDR1 reads SGHRS; CDR2 reads YFSETQ. The CDR3 has 17 residues. The junction had 10 bases not matched to a gene; V was cut back by 4 bases and J by 0 bases. CDR3 amino acids: CASSVSGTGPLNTEAFF. The CDR3 nucleotides are TGCGCCAGCAGCGTATCCGGGACAGGGCCCCTGAACACTGAAGCTTTCTTT.

The V and J genes are TRBV7-3 and TRBJ2-7; D remains ambiguous. CDR3 length equals 13 residues. The V and J ends lost 0 bases and 3 bases respectively, with 6 bases between them. Germline assignment: CDR1 SGHTA and CDR2 FQGTGA. The CDR3 DNA follows: TGTGCCAGCAGCTTAACCGGTTACTACGAGCAGTACTTC. Its protein is CASSLTGYYEQYF.

This sequence joins TRBV19 and TRBJ1-2; TRBD1 aligns across 7 bases. Germline CDR1 LNHDA, CDR2 SQIVND (reference sequence). This CDR3 is 16 amino acids long. The junction had 17 bases not matched to a gene; V was cut back by 5 bases and J by 8 bases. The CDR3 reads CASSPPRQGSSGGYTF. The CDR3 DNA sequence: TGTGCCAGTAGTCCCCCCCGACAGGGTTCGTCGGGAGGCTACACCTTC.

This clonotype has more than one count but fewer than ten. The J gene is TRBJ2-5, the V gene TRBV5-6, with D perhaps given as TRBD1 or TRBD2 (6 bases each). Germline-derived CDR1 and CDR2 are SGHDT and YYEEEE. Trimming left V 7 bases short and J 6 bases short, with 16 bases between. The CDR3 totals 13 residues. CDR3 residues: CASATLGGQTQYF. The CDR3 coding sequence is TGTGCCAGCGCCACCCTAGGGGGGCAGACCCAGTACTTC.